The entry below describes one T cell receptor (beta chain). This entry belongs to a study of Tregs in tolerant kidney transplant recipients. Germline values: CDR1 SGHTA, CDR2 FQGNSA. This CDR3 has 17 residues. Losses at the gene ends were 1 base for V and 8 bases for J; bases not matched to a gene: 11. Unstimulated Tregs (CD4+CD25+CD127-) and CD4+CD25- non-Tregs were sorted from PBMCs. Libraries were prepared by immunoSEQ multiplex PCR; TCRdb keeps only in-frame clonotypes and omits some of them. The table lists about 69,000 clones, about 89% of them singletons. This chain uses TRBV7-2 with TRBJ2-4; 10 bases agree with TRBD1. The starting material was CD4+ T cells from blood, obtained before the transplant. The receptor's source is a human donor who received a combined kidney and bone marrow transplant. CDR3 in amino acids: CASSLGRPGQGSDIQYF. CDR3 sequence (DNA): TGTGCCAGCAGCTTAGGGAGACCGGGACAGGGGTCGGACATTCAGTACTTC.